This entry lists 11 T cell receptor beta chains sequenced from one sample in a study of blood T cell repertoires in COVID-19. Data came from immunoSEQ multiplex PCR; TCRdb stores just in-frame clones and leaves some out. The sample holds under 200,000 clones; around nine tenths are singletons and the top ten take roughly 3%. Specimen: peripheral blood. The receptors come from a man in his 70s with acute or convalescent COVID-19.

This clone has a single count. This CDR3 reads CASSLPQHNQPQHF. The CDR3 nucleotides read TGTGCCAGCAGCCTTCCACAGCATAATCAGCCCCAGCATTTT. This rearrangement joins TRBV28 to TRBJ1-5; D is ambiguous. Germline lookup yields CDR1 MDHEN and CDR2 SYDVKM. V was clipped by 6 bases and J by 4 bases, with 13 bases between them. The CDR3 is 14 amino acids.

V is TRBV7-3 and J is TRBJ2-1; D call uncertain. The germline V gene encodes CDR1 SGHTA and CDR2 FQGTGA. This CDR3 comprises 14 residues. Trimming removed 2 bases at V and 6 bases at J, with 11 bases between. CDR3 sequence: CASSLGLFPNEQFF. DNA of the CDR3: TGTGCCAGCAGCTTAGGGCTCTTCCCCAATGAGCAGTTCTTC. The full variable domain, rest sourced from reference TRBV7-3 and TRBJ2-1, is GAGVSQTPSNKVTEKGKYVELRCDPISGHTALYWYRQSLGQGPEFLIYFQGTGAADDSGLPNDRFFAVRPEGSVSTLKIQRTERGDSAVYLCASSLGLFPNEQFFGPGTRLTVL.

The chain is built from TRBV18 and TRBJ2-1, with 8 bases identical to TRBD1. CDR1 and CDR2 from the germline V gene are KGHSH and LQKENI. This CDR3 spans 15 amino acids. V was pared by 2 bases and J by 7 bases, with 7 bases of the junction left unmatched. CDR3 protein: CASSPYRGDLNEQFF. CDR3 coding DNA: TGTGCCAGCTCACCATACAGGGGGGATTTAAATGAGCAGTTCTTC.

The gene calls are TRBV7-3 and TRBJ2-2; 8 nucleotides match TRBD2. CDR1 and CDR2 from the germline V gene are SGHTA and FQGTGA. V lost 4 bases and J lost 5; bases outside the gene matches: 6. CDR3 length: 15 amino acids. This chain's CDR3 is CASSSGLVATGELFF. DNA of the CDR3: TGTGCCAGCAGCTCGGGACTAGTAGCGACCGGGGAGCTGTTTTTT.

This clone was recorded once. This sample includes further DNA sequences coding for the same CDR3. V usage is TRBV2 and J usage is TRBJ1-5; TRBD1 matches 7 bases. The J segment lost 5 bases and the V segment lost 6 bases, leaving 4 bases of the junction unmatched. From germline, CDR1 is SNHLY and CDR2 FYNNEI. The CDR3 sequence is 13 residues long. The DNA for the CDR3 is TGTGCCAGCAGCGGGGACAGAGATCAGCCCCAGCATTTT. Translation gives CASSGDRDQPQHF. The full variable domain, rest sourced from reference TRBV2 and TRBJ1-5, is EPEVTQTPSHQVTQMGQEVILRCVPISNHLYFYWYRQILGQKVEFLVSFYNNEISEKSEIFDDQFSVERPDGSNFTLKIRSTKLEDSAMYFCASSGDRDQPQHFGDGTRLSIL.

The chain couples TRBV10-3 to TRBJ1-1; TRBD1 matches at 8 bases. This CDR3 spans 14 amino acids. Germline CDR1 reads ENHRY; CDR2 reads SYGVKD. Trimming removed 6 bases from V and 5 bases from J; junction bases left unmatched: 8. Here the CDR3 DNA reads TGTGCCATCAGGGAGACAGGGGTGGGTACTGAAGCTTTCTTT. It is translated as CAIRETGVGTEAFF.

The chain couples TRBV18 to TRBJ2-5, with 10 nucleotides matching TRBD1. Germline values: CDR1 KGHSH, CDR2 LQKENI. This CDR3 comprises 15 residues. The J segment lost 5 bases and the V segment lost 6 bases, leaving 9 bases of the junction unmatched. The CDR3 loop is CASSSGQGSIETQYF. CDR3 coding DNA: TGTGCCAGCTCGTCGGGACAGGGGTCGATTGAGACCCAGTACTTC. The entire variable domain, with the rest obtained from reference TRBV18 and TRBJ2-5, is as follows: NAGVMQNPRHLVRRRGQEARLRCSPMKGHSHVYWYRQLPEEGLKFMVYLQKENIIDESGMPKERFSAEFPKEGPSILRIQQVVRGDSAAYFCASSSGQGSIETQYFGPGTRLLVL.

This clone is a singleton in its sample. The chain employs TRBV9 and TRBJ2-5, with D tentatively TRBD2 (6 bases). Germline assignment: CDR1 SGDLS and CDR2 YYNGEE. This CDR3 has 13 amino acids. With 3 bases removed from V and 2 bases from J, the gap between germline ends came to 8 bases. The CDR3: CASSGGTQETQYF. The CDR3 DNA sequence: TGTGCCAGCAGCGGAGGGACTCAAGAGACCCAGTACTTC.

The chain uses TRBV7-2 and TRBJ1-2, with D tentatively TRBD1 (6 bases). Deletions cut 2 bases from V and 4 bases from J, with 11 bases between. This CDR3 is built from 14 residues. In germline, CDR1 is SGHTA, CDR2 FQGNSA. This chain's CDR3 is CASSLKGQAYGYTF. As DNA, the CDR3 is TGTGCCAGCAGCTTAAAGGGACAAGCCTATGGCTACACCTTC.

This clone was seen more than once but under ten times. The chain links TRBV18 to TRBJ1-4; D possibly corresponds to TRBD1 (6 bases). Trimming took off 4 bases at V and 6 bases at J, with 12 bases between the two ends. The CDR3 totals 14 residues. Germline V gene lookup returns CDR1 KGHSH and CDR2 LQKENI. The CDR3 DNA reads TGTGCCAGCTCACAACGCCGGACAGATGAAAAACTGTTTTTT. It encodes CASSQRRTDEKLFF.

The V call is TRBV10-1, the J call TRBJ2-1, with D perhaps matching TRBD2 (5 bases). The germline V and J ends were trimmed by 11 bases and 11 bases, with 19 bases remaining between them. The CDR3 is made up of 12 amino acids. Germline lookup yields CDR1 WNHNN and CDR2 SYGVQD (reference sequence). As DNA, the CDR3 is TGCGCCGTCAGCAGTTTTGAGGGCAAGCAGTTCTTC. Its translation: CAVSSFEGKQFF.